The T cell receptor (beta chain) described here comes from a study of blood T cell repertoires in COVID-19. Study overall: PBMCs, B-cell-depleted T cells, or T cells were the source of the cDNA or gDNA that made up the material.

The age range of participants was about 18 to 95 years, with residence in around 22 US areas. Each participant's cohort was designated according to participant-reported clinical history. Assay: immunoSEQ multiplex PCR; the TCRdb copy retains only in-frame clones and omits some. This sample has 150,000 to 200,000 clones; more than 65% occur once, and the top ten carry less than 20%. This sequence originates from a woman in her 50s with acute COVID-19. Sequenced: PBMCs or T cells enriched from blood (not recorded which).

CDR3 loop: CASTGGQTTDTQYF. Here the CDR3 DNA reads TGTGCCAGCACTGGGGGACAGACAACAGATACGCAGTATTTT. The chain combines TRBV27 with TRBJ2-3, with 7 nucleotides matching TRBD1. V gave up 7 bases and J gave up 3 bases; unmatched junction bases: 7. The V gene's germline CDR1 is MNHEY and CDR2 SMNVEV (reference sequence). This CDR3 spans 14 amino acids.